The 28 T cell receptor beta chains below all came from one sample that was sequenced in a study of T-cell memory formation after mild COVID-19. TCRdb independently ran MiXCR on the 5' RACE reads; one entry per CDR3 protein. Of 550,000 to 600,000 distinct CDR3 sequences listed, 17% are singletons. Sample: PBMCs or a T cell subset sorted from them (not recorded which). These receptor sequences come from an adult woman who had mild COVID-19 (a few samples of this study predate the infection). Cell type and time point are not known.

This clonotype turned up a few times. The rearrangement links TRBV29-1 to TRBJ2-7; D gene ambiguous. Trimming stripped 4 bases from V and 6 bases from J, with 10 bases between. This CDR3 spans 11 amino acids. Germline loops: CDR1 SQVTM, CDR2 ANQGSEA. The DNA of the CDR3 is TGCAGCGTTGGGGCGTCGGGCGAGCAGTACTTC. The encoded protein is CSVGASGEQYF.

The J gene is TRBJ1-6, the V gene TRBV7-2; 7 bases are shared with TRBD1. CDR3 length: 15 amino acids. From germline, CDR1 is SGHTA and CDR2 FQGNSA. V lost 5 bases, J lost 6 bases, and 7 bases stayed unmatched. The CDR3 DNA reads TGTGCCAGCAGCCTCGATTGGGACAGTAATTCACCCCTCCACTTT. It specifies CASSLDWDSNSPLHF.

Note on this clonotype: A junction end diverges from the germline sequence, so it may reflect a read error. The CDR3 DNA reads TGTGCCAGCGGGTCACTAGCCACCGGGAAGCTGTTTTTT. Amino acid sequence: CASGSLATGKLFF. V and J are TRBV6-5 and TRBJ2-2, with D possibly matching TRBD2 (6 bases). Germline V lookup: CDR1 MNHEY, CDR2 SVGAGI. The CDR3 runs to 13 residues.

This clonotype showed up just a few times. The chain combines TRBV4-1 with TRBJ1-2; D gene unclear. The CDR3 length is 13 residues. V lost 0 bases to trimming and J lost 6 bases, with 8 bases between them. The V gene's germline CDR1 is MGHRA and CDR2 YSYEKL. CDR3 sequence reads: CASSQEAWDGYTF. As DNA, the CDR3 is TGCGCCAGCAGCCAAGAGGCCTGGGATGGCTACACCTTC.

This clonotype has more than one count but fewer than ten. The chain joins TRBV19 to TRBJ2-7, with 7 bases fitting TRBD1. Germline V lookup: CDR1 LNHDA, CDR2 SQIVND (reference sequence). The J segment lost 3 bases and the V segment lost 6 bases, leaving 8 bases of the junction unmatched. The CDR3 is 14 amino acids. The CDR3 region has the DNA TGTGCCAGTAGCCGCTACAGGGGCAGCTACGAGCAGTACTTC. Residues: CASSRYRGSYEQYF.

This clonotype has a handful of counts. CDR3: CSARSGLAYEQYF. The DNA of the CDR3 is TGCAGTGCACGGTCGGGACTGGCCTACGAGCAGTACTTC. The chain uses TRBV20-1 and TRBJ2-7, with a weak D call TRBD2 (6 bases). V shed 6 bases and J shed 2 bases, with 14 bases lying between them. Germline CDR1 DFQATT, CDR2 SNEGSKA (reference sequence). CDR3 size: 13 residues.

The rearrangement uses TRBV29-1 and TRBJ2-3; D remains ambiguous. CDR3 size: 13 residues. Germline lookup yields CDR1 SQVTM and CDR2 ANQGSEA. Trimming stripped 0 bases from V and 0 bases from J, with 4 bases between. CDR3 in amino acids: CSVEEASTDTQYF. The CDR3 DNA reads TGCAGCGTTGAAGAAGCTAGCACAGATACGCAGTATTTT.

This clonotype was observed a few times. The chain links TRBV20-1 to TRBJ2-3, with 10 bases fitting TRBD2. CDR1 and CDR2 from the germline V gene are DFQATT and SNEGSKA (reference sequence). With V trimmed by 0 bases and J by 2 bases, 5 bases remained unmatched. The CDR3 totals 16 residues. This CDR3 is CSARDPAGGDTDTQYF. The CDR3 DNA is TGCAGTGCTAGAGACCCAGCGGGGGGGGACACAGATACGCAGTATTTT.

The chain uses TRBV20-1 and TRBJ1-3, with TRBD1 matching over 8 bases. J gave up 3 bases and V 2 bases, and 9 bases lay outside the gene matches. From germline, CDR1 is DFQATT and CDR2 SNEGSKA (reference sequence). The CDR3 totals 16 residues. The CDR3 DNA is TGCAGTGCTAGACCCGGGACAGGACCTGGTGGAAACACCATATATTTT. This translates into CSARPGTGPGGNTIYF.

Concerning this clonotype itself: A junction boundary mismatches the germline segment, possibly from a read error. This sequence joins TRBV6-4 and TRBJ2-2; 9 bases map to TRBD2. The germline gives CDR1 MRHNA, CDR2 SNTAGT. CDR3 length: 17 residues. CDR3 region: CASSDSASGVNTGELIF. As DNA, the CDR3 is TGTGCCAGCAGTGACTCCGCTAGCGGGGTGAACACCGGGGAGCTGATTTTT.

This clonotype was found many times. The chain recombines TRBV18 with TRBJ2-4; either TRBD1 or TRBD2 may supply D (5 bases each). Germline CDR1 is KGHSH and CDR2 is LQKENI. This CDR3 contains 13 residues. The ends were cut back, 0 bases at V and 6 bases at J, with 6 bases in the middle. The CDR3 bases are TGTGCCAGCTCACCACCAGGGACAAACATTCAGTACTTC. Its translation: CASSPPGTNIQYF.

This clonotype was detected a few times. The gene calls are TRBV3-1 and TRBJ2-5; no clear D. CDR1 and CDR2 (germline): LGHDT, YNNKEL (reference sequence). This CDR3 has 14 amino acids. Trimming stripped 4 bases from V and 5 bases from J, with 14 bases between. The CDR3 region has the DNA TGTGCCAGCAGCCCCAAGATAGGGCTGGAGACCCAGTACTTC. Translating it yields CASSPKIGLETQYF.

Only a few counts were recorded for this clonotype. J is TRBJ2-1 and V is TRBV6-5; the D gene is possibly TRBD2 (5 bases). CDR1 and CDR2 (germline): MNHEY, SVGAGI. The CDR3 sequence is 16 residues long. V lost 2 bases to trimming and J lost 2 bases, with 13 bases between them. The CDR3 coding sequence is TGTGCCAGCAGTTACCTGGGCCAGACTACCTACAATGAGCAGTTCTTC. This codes for CASSYLGQTTYNEQFF.

The sample holds a few counts of this clonotype. V is TRBV24-1 and J is TRBJ2-5; 10 positions agree with TRBD2. The CDR3 has 17 residues. Germline assignment: CDR1 KGHDR and CDR2 SFDVKD. J lost 2 bases, V lost 4 bases, and 9 bases had no gene match. The CDR3 spells CATSEGSTSGSQETQYF. CDR3 DNA sequence: TGTGCCACCAGTGAGGGGTCGACTAGCGGGTCACAAGAGACCCAGTACTTC.

This clonotype has just a few counts. The chain links TRBV29-1 to TRBJ1-2, with 8 nucleotides matching TRBD1. This CDR3 is 12 amino acids long. Germline V lookup: CDR1 SQVTM, CDR2 ANQGSEA. The trim removed 6 bases at V and 11 bases at J, leaving 11 bases unmatched. The CDR3 DNA is TGCAGCGTCGAGAATCGGACAGGGCGGTACACCTTC. Protein product: CSVENRTGRYTF. Full variable domain (outside the CDR3, taken from reference TRBV29-1 and TRBJ1-2): SAVISQKPSRDICQRGTSLTIQCQVDSQVTMMFWYRQQPGQSLTLIATANQGSEATYESGFVIDKFPISRPNLTFSTLTVSNMSPEDSSIYLCSVENRTGRYTFGSGTRLTVV.

The chain joins TRBV7-8 to TRBJ2-1, with 9 bases matching TRBD1. The CDR3 covers 16 residues. The V segment lost 5 bases and the J segment 9 bases; nucleotides outside the gene matches: 14. Per germline, CDR1 SGHVS and CDR2 FQNEAQ. CDR3: CASSISPGQGLFEQFF. The CDR3 nucleotides read TGTGCCAGCAGCATCAGCCCGGGACAGGGTCTATTTGAGCAGTTCTTC. Full variable domain (missing parts from reference TRBV7-8 and TRBJ2-1): GAGVSQSPRYKVAKRGQDVALRCDPISGHVSLFWYQQALGQGPEFLTYFQNEAQLDKSGLPSDRFFAERPEGSVSTLKIQRTQQEDSAVYLCASSISPGQGLFEQFFGPGTRLTVL.

This chain joins TRBV6-5 and TRBJ1-4, with 7 bases identical to TRBD1. Germline-derived CDR1 and CDR2 are MNHEY and SVGAGI. The junction had 4 bases not matched to a gene; V was cut back by 6 bases and J by 0 bases. CDR3 length: 15 residues. The CDR3 spells CASSRDRATNEKLFF. The CDR3 DNA reads as TGTGCCAGCAGCCGGGACAGAGCAACTAATGAAAAACTGTTTTTT.

The chain joins TRBV30 to TRBJ1-2; D unresolved. The germline V gene has CDR1 GTSNPN and CDR2 SVGIG (reference sequence). V lost 0 bases and J lost 5, with 16 bases in between. The CDR3 is 15 residues long. In DNA form, the CDR3 reads TGTGCCTGGAGTGTACCTGGATTCGTAGGGTATGGCTACACCTTC. It translates to CAWSVPGFVGYGYTF.

This chain joins TRBV15 and TRBJ2-7, with 9 bases fitting TRBD2. This CDR3 comprises 20 residues. V shed 1 base and J 5 bases; nucleotides not matched to a gene: 21. CDR1 is LNHNV and CDR2 is YYDKDF in the germline V gene (reference sequence). DNA for the CDR3: TGTGCCACCAGCAGAGCATTTGCGGGAGGGCCCGAGTACGCCGGCCACGAGCAGTACTTC. Protein sequence: CATSRAFAGGPEYAGHEQYF. Looking up the rest from reference TRBV15 and TRBJ2-7 gives the full variable domain: DAMVIQNPRYQVTQFGKPVTLSCSQTLNHNVMYWYQQKSSQAPKLLFHYYDKDFNNEADTPDNFQSRRPNTSFCFLDIRSPGLGDTAMYLCATSRAFAGGPEYAGHEQYFGPGTRLTVT.

This clonotype appeared many times. V usage is TRBV10-3 and J usage is TRBJ2-7; D not resolved. This CDR3 comprises 12 residues. V shed 0 bases and J shed 2 bases, with 2 bases lying between them. Per the germline V gene, CDR1 is ENHRY and CDR2 is SYGVKD. CDR3: CAISESAYEQYF. CDR3 bases: TGTGCCATCAGTGAGTCCGCCTACGAGCAGTACTTC.

This clonotype was observed many times. This chain uses TRBV7-2 with TRBJ1-1, with D hard to call. Germline V gene lookup returns CDR1 SGHTA and CDR2 FQGNSA. This CDR3 has 15 amino acids. With 6 bases removed from V and 0 bases from J, the gap between germline ends came to 14 bases. This CDR3 is CASSPPEGMNTEAFF. DNA of the CDR3: TGTGCCAGCAGTCCCCCGGAAGGGATGAACACTGAAGCTTTCTTT.

The V and J genes are TRBV7-9 and TRBJ2-3; D possibly matches TRBD1 or TRBD2 (5 bases each). The V and J ends lost 9 bases and 7 bases respectively, with 23 bases between them. In germline, CDR1 is SEHNR, CDR2 FQNEAQ (reference sequence). The CDR3 is made up of 15 amino acids. The CDR3 DNA is TGTGCCAGAAACCCTTTAACGGGGCCGACCCATACGCAGTATTTT. It translates to CARNPLTGPTHTQYF.

This chain joins TRBV6-2 or TRBV6-3 and TRBJ2-1; 9 nucleotides match TRBD2. Germline V gene lookup returns CDR1 MNHEY and CDR2 SVGEGT. V dropped 2 bases and J dropped 8; count of bases not matched to a gene: 13. The CDR3 totals 17 residues. The CDR3 DNA is TGTGCCAGCAGTTACGAAGCGCGGGAGGGCATCTTCGATGAGCAGTTCTTC. This encodes CASSYEAREGIFDEQFF.

This clonotype turned up a few times. V and J are TRBV7-2 and TRBJ2-2; 7 bases are a match to TRBD1. The CDR3 contains 16 residues. Germline assignment: CDR1 SGHTA and CDR2 FQGNSA. Trimming cost V 6 bases and J 0 bases; bases outside gene matches: 7. The CDR3 bases are TGTGCCAGCAGTTCTACAGGGGCTCCGAACACCGGGGAGCTGTTTTTT. It yields the protein CASSSTGAPNTGELFF.

The rearrangement joins TRBV20-1 to TRBJ2-1; 8 bases are a match to TRBD2. V was pared by 5 bases and J by 9 bases, with 12 bases of the junction left unmatched. There are 14 residues in the CDR3. The germline gives CDR1 DFQATT, CDR2 SNEGSKA (reference sequence). The CDR3 coding sequence is TGCAGTGCTCGGGGGGGCGTTTCCGTGATTGAGCAGTTCTTC. It specifies CSARGGVSVIEQFF.

J is TRBJ1-2 and V is TRBV6-2 or TRBV6-3; D not resolved. This CDR3 is built from 12 residues. Germline CDR1 is MNHEY and CDR2 is SVGEGT. The germline V and J ends were trimmed by 4 bases and 4 bases, with 7 bases remaining between them. This CDR3 reads CASSSGIYGYTF. For the CDR3, the DNA is TGTGCCAGCAGTTCTGGGATCTATGGCTACACCTTC.

The V gene is TRBV12-3 or TRBV12-4, the J gene TRBJ1-2, with D unclear. This CDR3 contains 15 residues. Deletions cut 3 bases from V and 0 bases from J, with 11 bases between. The CDR3 region has the DNA TGTGCCAGCAGTTTCGGAAGCAGTACTAACTATGGCTACACCTTC. Translated: CASSFGSSTNYGYTF.

The V gene is TRBV5-1, the J gene TRBJ2-3; 11 bases line up with TRBD2. CDR3 length equals 15 residues. CDR1 and CDR2 (germline): SGHRS, YFSETQ. With V trimmed by 4 bases and J by 3 bases, 4 bases remained unmatched. The CDR3 coding sequence is TGCGCCAGCAGCCAGACTAGCGGGACGACAGATACGCAGTATTTT. Its translation is CASSQTSGTTDTQYF.